A single count supports the clone carrying this T cell receptor beta chain. Its antigen is still unknown. This record belongs to a study of T cell responses to AZD1222 COVID-19 vaccine. As for the study in general: Second-dose timings of about 4 or about 12 weeks were pooled. Findings of the study overall: Sampling that yielded the repertoires occurred only after the peak T cell response. Researchers report vaccine-associated CD4 TCRs spanning spike, with dominance at 160-218 and 743-854. Clonal diversity was possibly underestimated, and the donors were mostly white British, with more females.

Germline V gives CDR1 SGHRS, CDR2 YFSETQ. The CDR3 sequence is 17 residues long. Trimming removed 0 bases at V and 1 base at J, with 16 bases between. The repertoire was sequenced with immunoSEQ multiplex PCR; TCRdb's copy has only in-frame clones and lacks some. The sample includes 75,000 to 100,000 clones, approximately 86% of them seen just once. The starting material was peripheral blood, obtained on day 0 of AZD1222 vaccination. This TCR was recovered from an adult in good health. This chain joins TRBV5-1 and TRBJ1-2; the D is unclear. The CDR3 sequence: CASSLAGLQLLNYGYTF. The CDR3 DNA follows: TGCGCCAGCAGCTTGGCCGGGCTACAGCTACTTAACTATGGCTACACCTTC.